The TCR beta chain described here comes from a study of T cells in Graves' hyperthyroidism and ophthalmopathy. Study findings and constraints: Stable hyperthyroidism was separated from ophthalmopathy by a model based on 13 V-J features. Most thyroid clonotypes expanded above 0.001 were also detected in blood.

Germline lookup yields CDR1 LGHNA and CDR2 YSLEER. The CDR3 sequence is 12 residues long. Trimming cost V 0 bases and J 7 bases, with 6 bases left between them. From RNA transcripts, TCR beta CDR3 regions were amplified. Primed by the HTBI set, a first-round RT-PCR was run on the TCR CDR3. TCRdb analysed the multiplex PCR reads with MiXCR anew, one entry per CDR3 protein. The table records 450,000 to 700,000 distinct CDR3 sequences, just over 45% of them present only once. This clonotype was counted at least ten times. Its antigen remains unknown. Hyperthyroidism patients were newly diagnosed, had disease duration under 2 months, and were aged 18 to 65 years. Uncontrolled infection, other autoimmune disease, pregnancy or lactation led to exclusion.

V is TRBV4-3 and J is TRBJ2-5; D ambiguous. This sequence was found in a woman between 18 and 30 years old with Graves' hyperthyroidism. The sequenced sample was peripheral blood or thyroid tissue (not recorded which). As DNA, the CDR3 is TGCGCCAGCAGCCAAGATGGGGTGACCCAGTACTTC. This encodes CASSQDGVTQYF.